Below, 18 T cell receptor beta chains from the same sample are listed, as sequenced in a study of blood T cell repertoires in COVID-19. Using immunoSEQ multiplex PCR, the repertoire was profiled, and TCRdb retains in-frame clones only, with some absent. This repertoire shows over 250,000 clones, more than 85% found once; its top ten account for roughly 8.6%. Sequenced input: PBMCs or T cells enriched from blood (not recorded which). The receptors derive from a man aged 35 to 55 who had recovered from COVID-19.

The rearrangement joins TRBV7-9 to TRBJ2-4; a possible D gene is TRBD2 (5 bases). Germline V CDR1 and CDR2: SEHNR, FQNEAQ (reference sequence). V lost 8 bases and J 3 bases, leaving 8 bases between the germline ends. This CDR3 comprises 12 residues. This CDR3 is CASEGGKNIQYF. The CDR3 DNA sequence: TGTGCCAGCGAGGGCGGCAAAAACATTCAGTACTTC. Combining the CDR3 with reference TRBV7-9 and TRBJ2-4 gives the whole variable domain DTGVSQNPRHKITKRGQNVTFRCDPISEHNRLYWYRQTLGQGPEFLTYFQNEAQLEKSRLLSDRFSAERPKGSFSTLEIQRTEQGDSAMYLCASEGGKNIQYFGAGTRLSVL.

The CDR3 loop is CASTPPVAGTEKLFF. In DNA form, the CDR3 reads TGTGCCAGTACCCCACCCGTTGCGGGGACTGAAAAACTGTTTTTT. The rearrangement links TRBV19 to TRBJ1-4; tentative D call: TRBD1 (5 bases). V was trimmed by 7 bases and J by 7 bases, leaving 19 bases between them. This CDR3 comprises 15 residues. Germline loops: CDR1 LNHDA, CDR2 SQIVND (reference sequence).

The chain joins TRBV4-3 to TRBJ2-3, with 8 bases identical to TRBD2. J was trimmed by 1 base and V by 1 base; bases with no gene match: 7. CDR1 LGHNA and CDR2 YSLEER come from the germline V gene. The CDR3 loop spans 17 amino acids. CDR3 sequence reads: CASSQVGLADGTDTQYF. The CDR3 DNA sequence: TGCGCCAGCAGCCAAGTAGGACTAGCCGATGGCACAGATACGCAGTATTTT.

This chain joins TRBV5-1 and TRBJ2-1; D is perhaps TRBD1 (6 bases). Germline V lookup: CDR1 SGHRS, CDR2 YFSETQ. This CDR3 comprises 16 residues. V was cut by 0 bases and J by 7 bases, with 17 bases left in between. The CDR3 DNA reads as TGCGCCAGCAGCTTGGGGACAGTCCGACGCACGAATGAGCAGTTCTTC. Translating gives CASSLGTVRRTNEQFF. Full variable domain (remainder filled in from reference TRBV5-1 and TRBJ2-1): KAGVTQTPRYLIKTRGQQVTLSCSPISGHRSVSWYQQTPGQGLQFLFEYFSETQRNKGNFPGRFSGRQFSNSRSEMNVSTLELGDSALYLCASSLGTVRRTNEQFFGPGTRLTVL.

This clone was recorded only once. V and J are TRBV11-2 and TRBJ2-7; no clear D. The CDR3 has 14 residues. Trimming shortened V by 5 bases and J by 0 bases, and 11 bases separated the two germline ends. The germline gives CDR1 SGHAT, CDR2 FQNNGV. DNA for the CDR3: TGTGCCAGCAGCGAGCCGGCGGTCTCCTACGAGCAGTACTTC. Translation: CASSEPAVSYEQYF.

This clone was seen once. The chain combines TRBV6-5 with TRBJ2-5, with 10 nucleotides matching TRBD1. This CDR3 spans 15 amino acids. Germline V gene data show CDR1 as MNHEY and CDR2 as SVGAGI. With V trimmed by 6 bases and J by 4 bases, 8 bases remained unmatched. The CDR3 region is CASSRQGALGETQYF. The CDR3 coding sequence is TGTGCCAGCAGCAGACAGGGGGCCTTAGGAGAGACCCAGTACTTC.

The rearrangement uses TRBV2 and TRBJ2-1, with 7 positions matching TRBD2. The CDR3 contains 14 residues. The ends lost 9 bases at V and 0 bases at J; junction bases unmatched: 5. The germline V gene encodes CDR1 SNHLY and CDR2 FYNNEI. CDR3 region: CARGAGSSYNEQFF. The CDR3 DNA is TGTGCCAGGGGAGCGGGGAGCTCCTACAATGAGCAGTTCTTC.

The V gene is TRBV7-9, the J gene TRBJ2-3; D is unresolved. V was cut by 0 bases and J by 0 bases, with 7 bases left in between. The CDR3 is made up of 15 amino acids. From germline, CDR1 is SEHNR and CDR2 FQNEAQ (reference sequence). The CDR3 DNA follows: TGTGCCAGCAGCTTAGCCCCCAGGAGCACAGATACGCAGTATTTT. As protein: CASSLAPRSTDTQYF. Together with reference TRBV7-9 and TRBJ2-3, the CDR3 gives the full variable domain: DTGVSQNPRHKITKRGQNVTFRCDPISEHNRLYWYRQTLGQGPEFLTYFQNEAQLEKSRLLSDRFSAERPKGSFSTLEIQRTEQGDSAMYLCASSLAPRSTDTQYFGPGTRLTVL.

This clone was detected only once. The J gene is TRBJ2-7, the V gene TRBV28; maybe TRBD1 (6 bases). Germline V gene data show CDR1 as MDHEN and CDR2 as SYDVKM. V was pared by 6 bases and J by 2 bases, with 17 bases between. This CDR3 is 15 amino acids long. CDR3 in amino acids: CASRKQGWGTYEQYF. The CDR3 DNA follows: TGTGCCAGCAGAAAACAGGGTTGGGGAACCTACGAGCAGTACTTC.

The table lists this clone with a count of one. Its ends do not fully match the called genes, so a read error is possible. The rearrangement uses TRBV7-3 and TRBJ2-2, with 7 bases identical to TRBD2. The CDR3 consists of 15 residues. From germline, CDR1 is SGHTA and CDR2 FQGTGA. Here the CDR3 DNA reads TGTGCCAGCAGCATAACTAGCGCGAACACCGGGGAGCTGTTTTTT. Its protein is CASSITSANTGELFF.

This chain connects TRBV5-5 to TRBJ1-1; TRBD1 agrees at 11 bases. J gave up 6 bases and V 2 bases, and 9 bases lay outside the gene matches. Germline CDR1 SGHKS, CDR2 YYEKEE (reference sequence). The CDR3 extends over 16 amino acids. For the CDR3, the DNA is TGTGCCAGCAGCTTCAACCCCGAGGGACAGGGGGCTGAAGCTTTCTTT. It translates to CASSFNPEGQGAEAFF. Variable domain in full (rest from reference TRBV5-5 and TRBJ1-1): DAGVTQSPTHLIKTRGQQVTLRCSPISGHKSVSWYQQVLGQGPQFIFQYYEKEERGRGNFPDRFSARQFPNYSSELNVNALLLGDSALYLCASSFNPEGQGAEAFFGQGTRLTVV.

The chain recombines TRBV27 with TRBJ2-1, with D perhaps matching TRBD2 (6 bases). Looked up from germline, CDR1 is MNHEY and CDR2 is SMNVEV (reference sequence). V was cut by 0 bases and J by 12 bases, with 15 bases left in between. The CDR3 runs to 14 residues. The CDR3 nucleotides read TGTGCCAGCAGTTTATCGTTCGGAGGGGCGACGCAGTTCTTC. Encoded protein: CASSLSFGGATQFF.

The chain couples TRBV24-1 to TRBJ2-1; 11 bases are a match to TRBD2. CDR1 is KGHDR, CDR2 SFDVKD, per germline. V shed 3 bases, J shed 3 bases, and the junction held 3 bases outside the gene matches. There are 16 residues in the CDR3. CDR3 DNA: TGTGCCACCAGTGATCCCGGGACTAGCGGCTACAATGAGCAGTTCTTC. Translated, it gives CATSDPGTSGYNEQFF.

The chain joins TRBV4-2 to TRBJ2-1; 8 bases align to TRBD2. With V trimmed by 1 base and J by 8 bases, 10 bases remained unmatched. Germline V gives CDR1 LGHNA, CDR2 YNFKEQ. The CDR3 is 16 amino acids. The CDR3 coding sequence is TGTGCCAGCAGCCAAGTTTATCGGGGGGGCAGTGATGAGCAGTTCTTC. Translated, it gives CASSQVYRGGSDEQFF.

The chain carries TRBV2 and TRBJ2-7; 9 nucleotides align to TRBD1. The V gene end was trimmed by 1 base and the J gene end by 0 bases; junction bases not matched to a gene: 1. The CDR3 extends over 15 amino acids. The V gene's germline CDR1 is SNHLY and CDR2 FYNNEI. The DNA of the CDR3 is TGTGCCAGCAGTGAAGAGGACAGGGGCTCCTACGAGCAGTACTTC. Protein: CASSEEDRGSYEQYF.

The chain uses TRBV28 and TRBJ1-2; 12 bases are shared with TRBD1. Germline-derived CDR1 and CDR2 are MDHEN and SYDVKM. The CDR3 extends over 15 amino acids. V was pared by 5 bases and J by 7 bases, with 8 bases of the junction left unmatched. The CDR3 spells CASSQSGTGGRGYTF. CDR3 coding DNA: TGTGCCAGCAGTCAGTCCGGGACAGGGGGCCGTGGCTACACCTTC.

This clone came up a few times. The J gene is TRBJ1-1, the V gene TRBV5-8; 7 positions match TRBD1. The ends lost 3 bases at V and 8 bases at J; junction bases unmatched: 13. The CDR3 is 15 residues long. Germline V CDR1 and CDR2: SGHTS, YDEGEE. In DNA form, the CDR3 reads TGTGCCAGCAGCTCCCGACAGGGACTCGAGGGGGAAGCTTTCTTT. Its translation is CASSSRQGLEGEAFF.

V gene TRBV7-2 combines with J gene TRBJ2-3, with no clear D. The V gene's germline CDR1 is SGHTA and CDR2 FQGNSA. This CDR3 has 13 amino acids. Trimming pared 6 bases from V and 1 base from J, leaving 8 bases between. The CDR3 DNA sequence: TGTGCCAGCAGGTCCGTTCGCACAGATACGCAGTATTTT. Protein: CASRSVRTDTQYF.